The clone carrying this T cell receptor (beta chain) has at least ten counts. Its antigen remains unidentified. The data derive from a study of neurological immune-mediated disorders. Overall study findings and caveats: The multiple sclerosis repertoire cluster had no association with any clinical or MRI feature.

The cDNA was generated through 5'RACE incorporating 10-nucleotide random UMIs. MiXCR, run by TCRdb on the 5' RACE reads, gives a single entry per CDR3 protein. The sample has tens of thousands of distinct CDR3 sequences; roughly 2% are singletons. The CDR3 has 16 residues. Trimming pared 4 bases from V and 1 base from J, leaving 17 bases between. CDR1 SGHRS and CDR2 YFSETQ come from the germline V gene. The V gene is TRBV5-1, the J gene TRBJ1-1, with D unclear. The material sequenced was PBMCs. This receptor was obtained from a woman aged 40-49 years with multiple sclerosis. CDR3 nucleotides: TGCGCCAGCAGCCTGGTGGGGTGGCGGGAGAACACTGAAGCTTTCTTT. This sequence encodes CASSLVGWRENTEAFF.